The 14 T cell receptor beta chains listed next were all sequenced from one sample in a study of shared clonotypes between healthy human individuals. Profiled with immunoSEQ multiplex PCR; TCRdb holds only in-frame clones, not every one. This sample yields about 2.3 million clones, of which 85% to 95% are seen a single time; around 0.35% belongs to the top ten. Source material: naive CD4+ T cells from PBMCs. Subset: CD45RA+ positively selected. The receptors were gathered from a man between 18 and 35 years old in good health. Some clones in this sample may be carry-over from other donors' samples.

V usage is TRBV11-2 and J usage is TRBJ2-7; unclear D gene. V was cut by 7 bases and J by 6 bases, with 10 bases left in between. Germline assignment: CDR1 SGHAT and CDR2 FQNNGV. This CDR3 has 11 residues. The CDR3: CASTLFGEQYF. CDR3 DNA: TGTGCCAGCACGTTGTTTGGCGAGCAGTACTTC. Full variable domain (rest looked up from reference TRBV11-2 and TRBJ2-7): EAGVAQSPRYKIIEKRQSVAFWCNPISGHATLYWYQQILGQGPKLLIQFQNNGVVDDSQLPKDRFSAERLKGVDSTLKIQPAKLEDSAVYLCASTLFGEQYFGPGTRLTVT.

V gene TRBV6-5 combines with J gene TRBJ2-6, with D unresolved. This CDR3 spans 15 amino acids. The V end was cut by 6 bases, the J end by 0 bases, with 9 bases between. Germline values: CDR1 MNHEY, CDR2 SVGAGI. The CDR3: CASRGLDSGANVLTF. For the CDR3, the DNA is TGTGCCAGCAGGGGTCTAGACTCTGGGGCCAACGTCCTGACTTTC.

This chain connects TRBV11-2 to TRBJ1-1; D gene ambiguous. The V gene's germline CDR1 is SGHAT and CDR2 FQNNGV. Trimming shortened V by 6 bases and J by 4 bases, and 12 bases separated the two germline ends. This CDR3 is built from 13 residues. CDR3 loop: CASRSLPVTEAFF. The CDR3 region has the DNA TGTGCCAGCAGATCGCTGCCTGTCACTGAAGCTTTCTTT.

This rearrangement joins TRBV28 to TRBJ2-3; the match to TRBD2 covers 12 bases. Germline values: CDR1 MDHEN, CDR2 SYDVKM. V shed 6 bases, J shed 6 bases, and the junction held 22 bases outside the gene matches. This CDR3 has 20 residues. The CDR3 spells CASSRREGARTSGMFDTQYF. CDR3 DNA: TGTGCCAGCAGCCGACGGGAGGGGGCCAGGACTAGCGGGATGTTCGATACGCAGTATTTT.

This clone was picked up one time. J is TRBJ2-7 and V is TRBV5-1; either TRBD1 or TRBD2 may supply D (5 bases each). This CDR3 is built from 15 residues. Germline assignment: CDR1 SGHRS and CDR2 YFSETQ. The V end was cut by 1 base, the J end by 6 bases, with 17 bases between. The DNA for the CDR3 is TGCGCCAGCAGCTTGTCGGGACCCAGGTCGTCCGAGCAGTACTTC. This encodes CASSLSGPRSSEQYF. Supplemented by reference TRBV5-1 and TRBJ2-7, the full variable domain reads KAGVTQTPRYLIKTRGQQVTLSCSPISGHRSVSWYQQTPGQGLQFLFEYFSETQRNKGNFPGRFSGRQFSNSRSEMNVSTLELGDSALYLCASSLSGPRSSEQYFGPGTRLTVT.

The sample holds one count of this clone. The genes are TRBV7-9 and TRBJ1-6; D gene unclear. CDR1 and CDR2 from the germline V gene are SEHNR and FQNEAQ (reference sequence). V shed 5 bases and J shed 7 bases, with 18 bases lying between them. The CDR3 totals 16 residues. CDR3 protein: CASSPITPTVNSPLHF. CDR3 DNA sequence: TGTGCCAGCAGCCCAATCACCCCGACCGTAAATTCACCCCTCCACTTT.

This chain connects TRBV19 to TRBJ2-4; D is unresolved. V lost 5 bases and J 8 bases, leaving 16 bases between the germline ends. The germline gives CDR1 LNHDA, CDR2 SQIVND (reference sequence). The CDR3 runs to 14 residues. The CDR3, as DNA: TGTGCCAGTAGTCCTCAAGGAGTTGGGGACATTCAGTACTTC. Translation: CASSPQGVGDIQYF.

DNA of the CDR3: TGCGCCAGCAGGGAAAGAGATACGCAGTATTTT. Its protein product is CASRERDTQYF. The chain has TRBV5-1 and TRBJ2-3, with D unresolved. Germline V CDR1 and CDR2: SGHRS, YFSETQ. The CDR3 covers 11 residues. V dropped 5 bases and J dropped 5 bases, with 6 bases sitting between them.

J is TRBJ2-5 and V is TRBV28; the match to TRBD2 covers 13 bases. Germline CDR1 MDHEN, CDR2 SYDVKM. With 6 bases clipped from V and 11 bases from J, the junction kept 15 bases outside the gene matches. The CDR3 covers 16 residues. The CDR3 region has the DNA TGTGCCAGCAGGAAGGGACTAGCGGGGACCCATTGGGAGCAGTACTTC. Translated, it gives CASRKGLAGTHWEQYF.

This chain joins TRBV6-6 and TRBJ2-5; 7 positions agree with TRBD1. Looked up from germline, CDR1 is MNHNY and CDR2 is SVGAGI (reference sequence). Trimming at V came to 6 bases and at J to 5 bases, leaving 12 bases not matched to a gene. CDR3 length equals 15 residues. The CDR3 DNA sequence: TGTGCCAGCAGGAACGGACAGGCCCTTCGGGAGACCCAGTACTTC. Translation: CASRNGQALRETQYF.

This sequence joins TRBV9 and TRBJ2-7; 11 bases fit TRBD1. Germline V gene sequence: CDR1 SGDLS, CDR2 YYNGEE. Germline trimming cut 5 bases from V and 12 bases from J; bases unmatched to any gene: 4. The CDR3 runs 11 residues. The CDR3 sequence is CASRGQGAMYF. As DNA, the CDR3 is TGTGCCAGCAGAGGACAGGGGGCCATGTACTTC.

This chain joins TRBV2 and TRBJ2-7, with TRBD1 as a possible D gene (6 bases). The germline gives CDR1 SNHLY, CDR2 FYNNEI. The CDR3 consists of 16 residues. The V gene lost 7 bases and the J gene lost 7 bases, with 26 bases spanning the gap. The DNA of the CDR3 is TGTGCCAGCACCCAAACCACCCGGGACACCCGTCGGGAGCAGTACTTC. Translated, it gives CASTQTTRDTRREQYF.

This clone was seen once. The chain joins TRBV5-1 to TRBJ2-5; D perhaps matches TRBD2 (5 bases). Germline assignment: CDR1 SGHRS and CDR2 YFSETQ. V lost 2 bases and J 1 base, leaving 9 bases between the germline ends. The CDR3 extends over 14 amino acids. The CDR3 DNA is TGCGCCAGCAGCTTCTCAGGACTCCAAGAGACCCAGTACTTC. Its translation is CASSFSGLQETQYF.

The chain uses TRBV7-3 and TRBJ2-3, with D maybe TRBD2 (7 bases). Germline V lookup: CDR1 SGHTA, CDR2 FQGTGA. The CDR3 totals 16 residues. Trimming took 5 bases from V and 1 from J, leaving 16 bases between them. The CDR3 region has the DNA TGTGCCAGCAGCCCACCGGGCGGGGGCGGCACAGATACGCAGTATTTT. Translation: CASSPPGGGGTDTQYF.